This TCR beta chain was sequenced in a study of cytomegalovirus exposure and HLA in healthy donors. General study points: Across all donors, roughly uniform sequencing depth was an assumption of the presence/absence analyses. The sole available immune exposure information was CMV serostatus. Analysis performed later found over 15,000 TCR beta sequences associated with HLA alleles at 0.05 false discovery rate. The study dropped some indistinguishable V segments, TRBV6-2 and TRBV6-3 among them.

The PCR ran on 60 Vbeta and 13 Jbeta primers. Sequenced by immunoSEQ multiplex PCR; TCRdb stores in-frame clones only, minus some. The sample contains tens of thousands of clones, around 72% of which appear only once. The germline V gene has CDR1 SEHNR and CDR2 FQNEAQ (reference sequence). This CDR3 spans 15 amino acids. In its sample, this clone was seen a few times. Its target is not known. The junction shows a germline mismatch at one end, possibly a read error. The chain is built from TRBV7-9 and TRBJ2-3, with D possibly being TRBD1 (6 bases). The TCR comes from a man over 45 in good health and CMV-seropositive. The sequenced sample was PBMCs. The CDR3 nucleotides are TGTTCCAGCAGCTTACAGGGCCCCAGCACAGATGCGCAGTATTTT. This codes for CSSSLQGPSTDAQYF.